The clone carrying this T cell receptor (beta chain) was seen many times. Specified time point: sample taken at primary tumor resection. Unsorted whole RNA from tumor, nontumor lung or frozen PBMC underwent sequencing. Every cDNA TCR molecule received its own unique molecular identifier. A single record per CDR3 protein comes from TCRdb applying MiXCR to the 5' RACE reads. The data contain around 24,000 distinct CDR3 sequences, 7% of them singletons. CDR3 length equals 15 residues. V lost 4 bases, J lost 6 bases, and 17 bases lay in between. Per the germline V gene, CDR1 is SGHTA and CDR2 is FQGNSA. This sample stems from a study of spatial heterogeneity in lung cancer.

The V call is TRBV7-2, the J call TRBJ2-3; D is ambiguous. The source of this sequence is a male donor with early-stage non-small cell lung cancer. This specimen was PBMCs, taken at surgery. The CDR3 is CASSSRRSELDTQYF. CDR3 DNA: TGTGCCAGCAGCTCAAGGCGTTCAGAGTTGGATACGCAGTATTTT.